The 16 T cell receptor beta chains presented below share a single source sample, sequenced in a study of T-cell reconstitution after alpha-beta-depleted transplantation in children. This sample's TCRbeta library carried unique molecular identifier barcodes. From the PCR reads, TCRdb called clonotypes with MiXCR, one entry per CDR3 protein. Of almost 500,000 distinct CDR3 sequences listed, approximately 10% are singletons. Source: PBMCs, taken before TCRalphabeta/CD19-depleted stem cell transplant. Receptors were obtained from a child aged 2-9 years with inherited bone marrow failure, due to receive a stem cell transplant.

This clonotype was seen at least ten times. V and J are TRBV27 and TRBJ2-4; the D gene is possibly TRBD2 (6 bases). The CDR3 has 15 amino acids. V was clipped by 6 bases and J by 0 bases, with 12 bases between them. Germline values: CDR1 MNHEY, CDR2 SMNVEV (reference sequence). CDR3 nucleotides: TGTGCCAGCAGGCCCCTGGGGGGAGCCAAAAACATTCAGTACTTC. This encodes CASRPLGGAKNIQYF.

This clonotype was seen many times. The genes are TRBV29-1 and TRBJ1-2; D possibly corresponds to TRBD1 (5 bases). Germline lookup yields CDR1 SQVTM and CDR2 ANQGSEA. The V end lost 4 bases, the J end lost 7 bases, and 10 bases lay between the germline ends. The CDR3 spans 11 residues. CDR3 protein: CSVGQGPGYTF. The CDR3 DNA follows: TGCAGCGTTGGCCAGGGCCCTGGCTACACCTTC.

In the case of this clonotype: A much larger clone lies one base from this, so it may be a read error. The chain links TRBV13 to TRBJ2-3; 8 nucleotides agree with TRBD2. Trimming cost V 5 bases and J 2 bases; bases outside gene matches: 24. Looked up from germline, CDR1 is PRHDT and CDR2 is FYEKMQ (reference sequence). This CDR3 region has 21 residues. The CDR3 protein is CASSATTSGSVLGAYTDTQYF. CDR3 coding DNA: TGTGCCAGCAGCGCAACAACTAGCGGAAGTGTCCTGGGGGCTTACACAGATACGCAGTATTTT.

This clonotype showed up many times. The V gene is TRBV15, the J gene TRBJ2-3, with D tentatively TRBD2 (5 bases). CDR1 LNHNV and CDR2 YYDKDF come from the germline V gene (reference sequence). The CDR3 runs to 13 residues. Trimming removed 0 bases from V and 6 bases from J, with 7 bases in between. The chain's CDR3 is CATSRDPGDTQYF. The CDR3 DNA sequence: TGTGCCACCAGCAGAGATCCGGGGGATACGCAGTATTTT.

This clonotype was seen at least ten times. The V call is TRBV2, the J call TRBJ2-1, with TRBD2 matching over 10 bases. From germline, CDR1 is SNHLY and CDR2 FYNNEI. The CDR3 covers 12 residues. The V segment lost 6 bases and the J segment 14 bases; nucleotides outside the gene matches: 7. CDR3 coding DNA: TGTGCCAGCAGGGGGGACGGGACTAGCGAGTTCTTC. Amino acids: CASRGDGTSEFF.

This clonotype was observed many times. V usage is TRBV7-2 and J usage is TRBJ1-1, with 11 bases lining up with TRBD1. V lost 5 bases and J lost 4; bases outside the gene matches: 12. Germline assignment: CDR1 SGHTA and CDR2 FQGNSA. This CDR3 has 17 amino acids. The CDR3 spells CASSRLGQGVLGTEAFF. CDR3 bases: TGTGCCAGCAGCCGACTGGGACAGGGGGTTCTCGGCACTGAAGCTTTCTTT.

The CDR3 DNA follows: TGTGCCAGCAGTTCTAGCGGGGACTCCTACGAGCAGTACTTC. Translated, it gives CASSSSGDSYEQYF. This chain uses TRBV12-3 or TRBV12-4 with TRBJ2-7; TRBD2 matches 9 bases. J lost 0 bases, V lost 4 bases, and 1 base had no gene match. The CDR3 is 14 amino acids.

This clonotype appeared many times. The CDR3 sequence: CASRTTGPHNEQFF. In nucleotides, the CDR3 is TGTGCCAGCAGGACGACAGGCCCCCACAATGAGCAGTTCTTC. The V gene is TRBV12-3 or TRBV12-4, the J gene TRBJ2-1; a weak D match, TRBD1 (6 bases). The CDR3 spans 14 residues. V lost 6 bases to trimming and J lost 5 bases, with 14 bases between them.

About this clonotype itself: A much larger clone differs by one base, so this may be a read error. V gene TRBV6-2 or TRBV6-3 combines with J gene TRBJ2-5; D gene ambiguous. Germline assignment: CDR1 MNHEY and CDR2 SVGEGT. CDR3 length: 14 amino acids. Trimming removed 7 bases at V and 1 base at J, with 13 bases between. In DNA, the CDR3 is TGTGCCAGCACTCATAGAGGAGTCCAAGAGACCCAGTACTTC. Translating it yields CASTHRGVQETQYF.

Concerning this clonotype: A much larger clone lies a single base off, so this may be a read error. The V call is TRBV24-1, the J call TRBJ2-1; no reliable D call. Per the germline V gene, CDR1 is KGHDR and CDR2 is SFDVKD. The CDR3 covers 15 residues. The CDR3 here is CATSEGRGYDNEQIF. The CDR3 DNA sequence: TGTGCCACCAGTGAAGGGCGCGGATACGACAATGAGCAGATCTTC.

This clonotype was picked up many times. The J gene is TRBJ2-7, the V gene TRBV7-9; TRBD1 matches at 12 bases. Per the germline V gene, CDR1 is SEHNR and CDR2 is FQNEAQ (reference sequence). V gave up 5 bases and J gave up 3 bases; unmatched junction bases: 5. The CDR3 is 15 residues long. CDR3 sequence reads: CASSHGTGGVYEQYF. CDR3 DNA sequence: TGTGCCAGCAGCCACGGGACAGGGGGCGTCTACGAGCAGTACTTC.

This chain connects TRBV7-9 to TRBJ2-1, with 10 bases identical to TRBD2. Per the germline V gene, CDR1 is SEHNR and CDR2 is FQNEAQ (reference sequence). This CDR3 has 15 amino acids. Trimming removed 2 bases from V and 7 bases from J; junction bases left unmatched: 5. CDR3 region: CASSLMGLASNEQFF. In DNA, the CDR3 is TGTGCCAGCAGCTTAATGGGACTAGCGTCGAATGAGCAGTTCTTC.

This clonotype was counted at least ten times. The rearrangement uses TRBV5-6 and TRBJ2-5; D ambiguous. With 0 bases removed from V and 3 bases from J, the gap between germline ends came to 18 bases. The CDR3 is 17 amino acids. CDR1 is SGHDT, CDR2 YYEEEE, per germline. CDR3 amino acids: CASSLAALGALEETQYF. Here the CDR3 DNA reads TGTGCCAGCAGCTTGGCGGCTTTAGGAGCTTTGGAAGAGACCCAGTACTTC.

This clonotype has ten or more counts. CDR3 protein: CSARGAGEQYF. In DNA, the CDR3 is TGCAGTGCTAGAGGGGCTGGTGAGCAGTACTTC. This rearrangement joins TRBV20-1 to TRBJ2-7, with D unresolved. The CDR3 contains 11 residues. V was trimmed by 1 base and J by 7 bases, leaving 8 bases between them. Germline CDR1 reads DFQATT; CDR2 reads SNEGSKA (reference sequence).

This clonotype was found many times. The V and J genes are TRBV12-3 or TRBV12-4 and TRBJ2-7; D tentatively reads TRBD1 or TRBD2 (5 bases each). CDR3 length: 13 residues. The V and J ends lost 5 bases and 3 bases respectively, with 11 bases between them. CDR3 protein: CASSPGTSYEQYF. CDR3 in DNA: TGTGCCAGCAGTCCTGGGACCAGCTACGAGCAGTACTTC.

This clonotype was picked up many times. The chain carries TRBV20-1 and TRBJ2-7; no definite D call. This CDR3 contains 15 residues. Trimming cost V 0 bases and J 3 bases, with 15 bases left between them. CDR1 is DFQATT and CDR2 is SNEGSKA in the germline V gene (reference sequence). Written as DNA, the CDR3 is TGCAGTGCTAGAGATTCCCGGGTTTCGGTCTACGAGCAGTACTTC. Translated: CSARDSRVSVYEQYF.